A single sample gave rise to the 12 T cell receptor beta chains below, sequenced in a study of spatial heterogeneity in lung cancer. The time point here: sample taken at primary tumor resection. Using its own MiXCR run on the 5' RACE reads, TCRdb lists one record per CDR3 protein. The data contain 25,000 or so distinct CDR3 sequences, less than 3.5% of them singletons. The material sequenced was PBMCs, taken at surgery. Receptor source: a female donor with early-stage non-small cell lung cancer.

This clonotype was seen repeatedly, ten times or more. This CDR3 reads CASSVEGLLRDTQYF. CDR3 DNA: TGTGCCAGCAGCGTAGAGGGGCTCCTCCGGGATACGCAGTATTTT. J is TRBJ2-3 and V is TRBV9, with D possibly TRBD1 on 5 matching bases. Germline V gene sequence: CDR1 SGDLS, CDR2 YYNGEE. The CDR3 contains 15 residues. The V and J ends lost 0 bases and 6 bases respectively, with 14 bases between them.

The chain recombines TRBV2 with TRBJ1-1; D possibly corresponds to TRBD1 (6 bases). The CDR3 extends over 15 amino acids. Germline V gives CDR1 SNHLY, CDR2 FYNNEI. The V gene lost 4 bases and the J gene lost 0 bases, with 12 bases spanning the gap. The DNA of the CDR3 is TGTGCCAGCAGTGTTGGGGGGGCCATGAACACTGAAGCTTTCTTT. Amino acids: CASSVGGAMNTEAFF. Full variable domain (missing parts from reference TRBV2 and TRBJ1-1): EPEVTQTPSHQVTQMGQEVILRCVPISNHLYFYWYRQILGQKVEFLVSFYNNEISEKSEIFDDQFSVERPDGSNFTLKIRSTKLEDSAMYFCASSVGGAMNTEAFFGQGTRLTVV.

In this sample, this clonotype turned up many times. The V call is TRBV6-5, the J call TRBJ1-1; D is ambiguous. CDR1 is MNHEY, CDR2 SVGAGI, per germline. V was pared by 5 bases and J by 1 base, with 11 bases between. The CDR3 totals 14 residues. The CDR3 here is CASSPGWANTEAFF. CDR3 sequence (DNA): TGTGCCAGCAGTCCGGGATGGGCGAACACTGAAGCTTTCTTT.

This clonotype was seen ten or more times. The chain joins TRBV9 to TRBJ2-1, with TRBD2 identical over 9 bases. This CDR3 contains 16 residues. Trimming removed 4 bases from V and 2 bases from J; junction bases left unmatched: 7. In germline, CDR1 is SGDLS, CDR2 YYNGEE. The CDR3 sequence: CASSPGLASPYNEQFF. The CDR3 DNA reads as TGTGCCAGCAGCCCCGGACTAGCGAGTCCCTACAATGAGCAGTTCTTC.

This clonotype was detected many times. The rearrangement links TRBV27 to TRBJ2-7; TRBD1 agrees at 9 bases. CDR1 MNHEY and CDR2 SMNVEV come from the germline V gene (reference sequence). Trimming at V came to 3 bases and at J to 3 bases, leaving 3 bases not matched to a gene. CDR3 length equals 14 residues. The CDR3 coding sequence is TGTGCCAGCAGTTTGGACAGGGGAGGCTACGAGCAGTACTTC. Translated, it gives CASSLDRGGYEQYF.

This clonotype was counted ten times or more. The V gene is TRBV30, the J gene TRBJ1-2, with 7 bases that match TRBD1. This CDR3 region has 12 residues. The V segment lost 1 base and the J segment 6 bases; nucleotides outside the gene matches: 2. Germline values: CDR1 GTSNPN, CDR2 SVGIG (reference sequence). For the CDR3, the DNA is TGTGCCTGGAGTGCGACAGGGAATGGCTACACCTTC. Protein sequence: CAWSATGNGYTF.

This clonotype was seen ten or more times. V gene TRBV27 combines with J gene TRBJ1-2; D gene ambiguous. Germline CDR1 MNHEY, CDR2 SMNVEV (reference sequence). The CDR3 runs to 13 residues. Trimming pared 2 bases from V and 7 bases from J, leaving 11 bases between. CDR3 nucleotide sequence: TGTGCCAGCAGTTTACCAGGTGGCGTTGGCTACACCTTC. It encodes CASSLPGGVGYTF.

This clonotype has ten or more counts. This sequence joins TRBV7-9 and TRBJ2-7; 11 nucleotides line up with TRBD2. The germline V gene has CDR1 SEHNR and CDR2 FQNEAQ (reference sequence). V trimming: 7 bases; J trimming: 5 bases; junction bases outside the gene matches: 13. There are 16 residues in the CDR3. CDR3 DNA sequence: TGTGCCAGCATCCACCTTAGCGGGAGGGGACCCCACGAGCAGTACTTC. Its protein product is CASIHLSGRGPHEQYF.

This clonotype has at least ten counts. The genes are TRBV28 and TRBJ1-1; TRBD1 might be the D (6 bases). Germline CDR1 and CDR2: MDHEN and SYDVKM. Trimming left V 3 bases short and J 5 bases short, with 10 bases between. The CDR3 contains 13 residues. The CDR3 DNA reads TGTGCCAGCAGTTTCCGGGGGCGGACTGAAGCTTTCTTT. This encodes CASSFRGRTEAFF.

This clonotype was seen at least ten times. DNA of the CDR3: TGTGCCAGCACAGTTGGAAACACCATATATTTT. This codes for CASTVGNTIYF. The genes are TRBV2 and TRBJ1-3; unclear D gene. This CDR3 is 11 amino acids long. The V and J ends lost 7 bases and 3 bases respectively, with 4 bases between them. Germline V CDR1 and CDR2: SNHLY, FYNNEI.

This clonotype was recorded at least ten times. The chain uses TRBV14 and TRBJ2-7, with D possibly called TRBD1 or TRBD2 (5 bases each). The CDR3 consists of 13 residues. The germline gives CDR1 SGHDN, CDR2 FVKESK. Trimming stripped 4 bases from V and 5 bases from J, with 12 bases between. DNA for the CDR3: TGTGCCAGCAGCCGAGGGCAGGGTAACGAGCAGTACTTC. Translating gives CASSRGQGNEQYF.

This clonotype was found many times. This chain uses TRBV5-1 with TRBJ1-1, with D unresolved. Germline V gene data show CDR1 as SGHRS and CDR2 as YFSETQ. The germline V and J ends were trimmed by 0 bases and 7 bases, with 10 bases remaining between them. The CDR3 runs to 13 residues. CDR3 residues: CASSLGENVEAFF. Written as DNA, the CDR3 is TGCGCCAGCAGCTTGGGGGAAAATGTTGAAGCTTTCTTT.